The present T cell receptor (beta chain) was sequenced within a study of cytomegalovirus exposure and HLA in healthy donors. Study-level findings and limits: One later analysis reportedly identified an Asian-associated ancestry cluster that showed fewer N-insertions than the roughly 600-donor mean. The authors excluded some V segments, including TRBV6-2 and TRBV6-3, as indistinguishable. Common viral pathogens seemed to be connected with several of the most significant clusters, according to a later analysis.

V trimming: 0 bases; J trimming: 2 bases; junction bases outside the gene matches: 2. Germline V gives CDR1 SGHNT, CDR2 YYREEE (reference sequence). The CDR3 contains 15 residues. Primers for the PCR totalled 60 Vbeta and 13 Jbeta. Sequencing used immunoSEQ multiplex PCR; TCRdb keeps in-frame clones, though not all of them. This sample has over 100,000 clones, with about 8.5% found just once. As concerns this clone: Its antigen is as yet unknown.

The material sequenced was PBMCs. This receptor was taken from a man aged 40-50 years in good health and CMV-seronegative. The chain employs TRBV5-4 and TRBJ2-5; 9 bases match TRBD1. The CDR3 coding sequence is TGTGCCAGCAGCTTGGGGACAGGGGCGCAAGAGACCCAGTACTTC. This translates into CASSLGTGAQETQYF. Based on the CDR3 plus reference TRBV5-4 and TRBJ2-5, the full variable domain is ETGVTQSPTHLIKTRGQQVTLRCSSQSGHNTVSWYQQALGQGPQFIFQYYREEENGRGNFPPRFSGLQFPNYSSELNVNALELDDSALYLCASSLGTGAQETQYFGPGTRLLVL.